This TCR beta chain emerged from a study of blood T cell repertoires in COVID-19. Libraries were prepared by immunoSEQ multiplex PCR; TCRdb keeps only in-frame clonotypes and omits some of them. The sample lists some 210,000 clones, roughly 86% occurring once. The CDR3 runs to 16 residues. Germline lookup yields CDR1 KGHDR and CDR2 SFDVKD. V lost 4 bases and J lost 4; bases outside the gene matches: 7. This sequence was found in a man between 18 and 29 years old with acute COVID-19. The genes are TRBV24-1 and TRBJ2-1, with 9 bases aligning to TRBD1. Sequencing was carried out using PBMCs or T cells enriched from blood (not recorded which). The DNA for the CDR3 is TGTGCCACCAGTGAGGCCGGGACAGGGAGATACAATGAGCAGTTCTTC. Translation: CATSEAGTGRYNEQFF.